This TCR beta chain was obtained from a study of blood T cells in healthy people across ages. Combining a sample-barcoded 5' primer with a J-beta primer mix, a second PCR ran for roughly 7 to 12 cycles. With 12 random nucleotides, a template-switch adaptor tagged each individual cDNA molecule. Each CDR3 protein is one row after TCRdb ran MiXCR on the 5' RACE reads. The profile shows a few hundred thousand distinct CDR3 sequences, more than 45% of them singletons. In germline, CDR1 is SGHTA, CDR2 FQGNSA. V lost 5 bases and J lost 4, with 18 bases in between. The CDR3 has 16 amino acids. The sample taken for sequencing was blood. V gene TRBV7-2 combines with J gene TRBJ1-5; D is perhaps TRBD1 (5 bases). The clonotype originates from a man aged 55 to 70 in good health. The CDR3 is CASSPGAILGNQPQHF. CDR3 in DNA: TGTGCCAGCAGCCCCGGGGCGATTCTAGGGAATCAGCCCCAGCATTTT.